The source of this T cell receptor (beta chain) is a study of T cell changes during pregnancy in multiple sclerosis. Method: immunoSEQ multiplex PCR; TCRdb's copy keeps in-frame clones and lacks some. The sample lists about 59,000 clones; 90% to 95% were seen once. Germline V gene data show CDR1 as MNHEY and CDR2 as SMNVEV (reference sequence). This CDR3 contains 13 residues. The J segment lost 3 bases and the V segment lost 3 bases, leaving 1 base of the junction unmatched. This specimen consisted of CD8+ T cells from peripheral blood mononuclear cells, obtained after pregnancy. V and J are TRBV27 and TRBJ2-7; 8 bases map to TRBD1. The origin of this receptor is a female donor with multiple sclerosis, enrolled in a pregnancy study. CDR3 sequence reads: CASSFGTGYEQYF. The CDR3 DNA is TGTGCCAGCAGTTTTGGGACAGGCTACGAGCAGTACTTC.